This record looks at one T cell receptor beta chain sequence and its context. The target antigen is unknown. The data were taken from a study of cytotoxic CD8 clonotypes in ibrutinib-treated CLL. Study details: Mean yields were approximately 260,000 productive templates and 90,000 or so productive rearrangements per sample. General study findings and limits: Treatment left the uncommon public clonotypes either contracted or stable in frequency.

About 2.2 micrograms of genomic DNA (from cryopreserved PBMCs) were used for TCR beta libraries. This CDR3 is built from 15 residues. The V segment lost 2 bases and the J segment 4 bases; nucleotides outside the gene matches: 6. Germline CDR1 reads MNHNS; CDR2 reads SASEGT. Using immunoSEQ multiplex PCR, the repertoire was profiled, and TCRdb retains in-frame clones only, with some absent. The sample shows fewer than 150,000 clones, less than 90% of them seen only once. This receptor was obtained from a human donor with chronic lymphocytic leukemia. The sequenced sample was PBMCs, obtained after 24 months of ibrutinib treatment. The chain combines TRBV6-1 with TRBJ1-1; 8 bases are a match to TRBD1. The CDR3, as DNA: TGTGCCAGCAGTGAATATTTGGGACAGGTCACTGAAGCTTTCTTT. This gives the protein CASSEYLGQVTEAFF.